Listed below are T cell receptor beta chains from one sample, sequenced in a study of T cells in Graves' hyperthyroidism and ophthalmopathy. TCRdb independently ran MiXCR on the multiplex PCR reads; one entry per CDR3 protein. The table has approximately 610,000 distinct CDR3 sequences, approximately 14% seen once. Sequencing was carried out using blood. The source is a woman aged 40 to 49 with Graves' ophthalmopathy. Both conserved end residues are part of each CDR3. A D gene is named only where the DNA matches it firmly. Size is omitted from some rows. Given values are once, few, many or a class for expanded clones.

TRBV9	-	TRBJ2-2	-	TGTGCCAGCAGCGCTACAACAGGGAGGGGATACACCGGGGAGCTGTTTTTT	CASSATTGRGYTGELFF
TRBV20-1	many	TRBJ1-1	-	TGCAGTGCTATAGACCTGGGCACTGAAGCTTTCTTT	CSAIDLGTEAFF
TRBV15	once	TRBJ1-2	TRBD1	TGTGCCACCAGCAGAGGGGGGACAGGGTTTGGCTACACCTTC	CATSRGGTGFGYTF
TRBV11-1	many	TRBJ2-7	-	TGTGCCAGCAGCCTACTCGACCCGTCGCGGGGCTACGAGCAGTACTTC	CASSLLDPSRGYEQYF
TRBV2	many	TRBJ2-5	-	TGTGCCAGCGGGACTTCAGGGGAGACCCAGTACTTC	CASGTSGETQYF
TRBV10-3	many	TRBJ2-7	-	TGTGCCATCAATGGACCGGGCTCCTACGAGCAGTACTTC	CAINGPGSYEQYF
TRBV6-2/TRBV6-3	few	TRBJ2-2	-	TGTGCCGCACTGCTGGGCACCGGGGAGCTGTTTTTT	CAALLGTGELFF
TRBV29-1	-	TRBJ1-2	TRBD1	TGCAGCGTGACCGGGACAGGGACTAACTATGGCTACACCTTC	CSVTGTGTNYGYTF
TRBV7-2	many	TRBJ2-4	-	TGTGCCAGCAGCCGGACACCAGCCAAAAACATTCAGTACTTC	CASSRTPAKNIQYF
TRBV11-1	-	TRBJ2-2	-	TGTGCCAGCAGCCCTCCCCAGGTTGGGGCGGGGAACACCGGGGAGCTGTTTTTT	CASSPPQVGAGNTGELFF
TRBV6-5	few	TRBJ2-3	TRBD2	TGTGCCAGCAGTTCCCCTAGCGGGGGTGGGGCAGATACGCAGTATTTT	CASSSPSGGGADTQYF
TRBV27	-	TRBJ1-1	-	TGTGCCAGCAGTATGACAGGTGGACTTGAAGCTTTCTTT	CASSMTGGLEAFF
TRBV5-6	many	TRBJ2-7	-	TGTGCCAGCAGCCTAGGCGGACAGAACTACGAGCAGTACTTC	CASSLGGQNYEQYF
TRBV7-1	many	TRBJ2-7	TRBD2	TGTGCCAGCAGCTCGAGAACCGTGACTAGCGGGAGCCTTTCCCCCCACGAGCAGTACTTC	CASSSRTVTSGSLSPHEQYF
TRBV4-1	few	TRBJ2-7	-	TGCGCCAGCAGGTTAGCGGAGGCGTACGAGCAGTACTTC	CASRLAEAYEQYF
TRBV28	-	TRBJ2-5	-	TGTGCCAGCAGCACCCCCCTCCTGGAGACCCAGTACTTC	CASSTPLLETQYF
TRBV19	-	TRBJ1-2	TRBD1	TGTGCCAGTATTCCTCCGGGACAGGGAAGTGGCTGCACCTTC	CASIPPGQGSGCTF
TRBV6-5	many	TRBJ2-7	-	TGTGCCAGCAGTTCTCTGGGGGGACAAGAGCAGTACTTC	CASSSLGGQEQYF
TRBV2	many	TRBJ2-7	-	TGTGCCAGCAGTGAGACTAACGAGCAGTACTTC	CASSETNEQYF
TRBV29-1	many	TRBJ1-5	-	TGCAGCGTTGAAGAAGCGCAGGGTGCGCAGCCCCAGCATTTT	CSVEEAQGAQPQHF
TRBV2	many	TRBJ2-2	TRBD1	TGTGCCAGCACCCTGACAGGGTTGGGCGGGGAGCTGTTTTTT	CASTLTGLGGELFF
TRBV5-1	-	TRBJ1-2	TRBD1	TGCGCCAGCAGCTTCCGGGACAGGCCCATCTATGGCTACACCTTC	CASSFRDRPIYGYTF